These 11 T cell receptor beta chains were sequenced from one sample in a study of T cells after yellow fever vaccination. TCRdb processed the 5' RACE reads anew with MiXCR; each CDR3 protein has one entry. The sample includes just over 300,000 distinct CDR3 sequences, around 4% seen only once; the top ten take less than 25%. Here the sequenced sample was PBMCs, taken on the day of the yellow fever booster vaccination. The source of these receptors is a young man who received the YFV17D yellow fever vaccine.

This clonotype was recorded many times. The rearrangement links TRBV12-5 to TRBJ2-3; possible D gene TRBD1, 5 bases. Germline loops: CDR1 LGHNT, CDR2 FRNRAP. The CDR3 contains 15 residues. Trimming pared 5 bases from V and 5 bases from J, leaving 17 bases between. The CDR3 coding sequence is TGTGCTAGTGGTAGGGGATCCGGCGTAGGAGATACGCAGTATTTT. It is translated as CASGRGSGVGDTQYF.

In its sample, this clonotype was seen many times. The chain uses TRBV6-5 and TRBJ2-5; the match to TRBD2 covers 15 bases. V lost 4 bases to trimming and J lost 6 bases; unmatched junction nucleotides: 3. The CDR3 runs to 15 residues. Germline V lookup: CDR1 MNHEY, CDR2 SVGAGI. The CDR3 loop reads CASSWTSGGGKTQYF. CDR3 in DNA: TGTGCCAGCAGTTGGACTAGCGGGGGGGGAAAGACCCAGTACTTC.

This clonotype was seen more than once but under ten times. The rearrangement links TRBV28 to TRBJ1-2; 8 nucleotides align to TRBD1. After removal of 2 bases from V and 6 bases from J, the junction contained 2 bases not matched to a gene. There are 13 residues in the CDR3. Germline V CDR1 and CDR2: MDHEN, SYDVKM. The CDR3 nucleotides are TGTGCCAGCAGTTTACCCAGGGGGCATGGCTACACCTTC. Translating it yields CASSLPRGHGYTF.

The J gene is TRBJ1-3, the V gene TRBV3-1; possible D gene TRBD1, 6 bases. This CDR3 contains 15 residues. The V end lost 6 bases, the J end lost 7 bases, and 19 bases lay between the germline ends. The germline V gene encodes CDR1 LGHDT and CDR2 YNNKEL (reference sequence). CDR3 nucleotide sequence: TGTGCCAGCAGACGGCGTGGGGGCAGGGAGAACACCATATATTTT. Its translation: CASRRRGGRENTIYF.

The V call is TRBV27, the J call TRBJ2-3; 9 nucleotides match TRBD1. The CDR3 has 13 residues. V gave up 5 bases and J gave up 9 bases; unmatched junction bases: 6. Looked up from germline, CDR1 is MNHEY and CDR2 is SMNVEV (reference sequence). CDR3 DNA sequence: TGTGCCAGCAGTAGGGACAGGGAGGCGACGCAGTATTTT. Residues: CASSRDREATQYF.

The chain is built from TRBV28 and TRBJ2-3; weak D call: TRBD2 (5 bases). The CDR3 loop spans 16 amino acids. Germline CDR1 and CDR2: MDHEN and SYDVKM. The ends were cut back, 3 bases at V and 4 bases at J, with 17 bases in the middle. The CDR3 loop reads CASSLTLGPIPDTQYF. The CDR3 region has the DNA TGTGCCAGCAGTTTGACACTAGGCCCTATCCCAGATACGCAGTATTTT.

This clonotype has ten or more counts. This sequence joins TRBV7-2 and TRBJ2-3, with 9 bases identical to TRBD2. Trimming took 5 bases from V and 1 from J; bases not matched to a gene: 10. CDR1 and CDR2 (germline): SGHTA, FQGNSA. The CDR3 is made up of 17 amino acids. CDR3 amino acids: CASSKGPQRGGTDTQYF. Here the CDR3 DNA reads TGTGCCAGCAGCAAAGGTCCCCAGCGGGGGGGCACAGATACGCAGTATTTT.

This clonotype was picked up many times. This rearrangement joins TRBV7-2 to TRBJ2-3; possibly TRBD2 for D (5 bases). Trimming removed 1 base from V and 6 bases from J, with 11 bases in between. CDR3 length: 14 residues. CDR1 and CDR2 from the germline V gene are SGHTA and FQGNSA. CDR3 coding DNA: TGTGCCAGCAGCTTAGGGCCTAGCAGGGATACGCAGTATTTT. Its translation: CASSLGPSRDTQYF. Combining the CDR3 with reference TRBV7-2 and TRBJ2-3 gives the whole variable domain GAGVSQSPSNKVTEKGKDVELRCDPISGHTALYWYRQSLGQGLEFLIYFQGNSAPDKSGLPSDRFSAERTGGSVSTLTIQRTQQEDSAVYLCASSLGPSRDTQYFGPGTRLTVL.

This clonotype has ten or more counts. The rearrangement uses TRBV5-6 and TRBJ1-5; TRBD1 matches 10 bases. This CDR3 is 16 amino acids long. CDR1 is SGHDT, CDR2 YYEEEE, per germline. V trimming: 0 bases; J trimming: 5 bases; junction bases outside the gene matches: 5. For the CDR3, the DNA is TGTGCCAGCAGCTTGGGAGACAGGGGGCCTCATCAGCCCCAGCATTTT. Translating it yields CASSLGDRGPHQPQHF.

The chain combines TRBV7-2 with TRBJ2-5; D may be TRBD1 or TRBD2 (6 bases each). The CDR3 runs to 14 residues. In germline, CDR1 is SGHTA, CDR2 FQGNSA. Trimming left V 3 bases short and J 4 bases short, with 12 bases between. This CDR3 is CASSLVGGPETQYF. The CDR3 nucleotides read TGTGCCAGCAGCTTGGTTGGGGGGCCAGAGACCCAGTACTTC.

This clonotype occurred many times. This sequence joins TRBV7-2 and TRBJ2-7, with D unresolved. The CDR3 is made up of 13 amino acids. V was cut by 5 bases and J by 3 bases, with 11 bases left in between. Germline CDR1 SGHTA, CDR2 FQGNSA. CDR3 in DNA: TGTGCCAGCAGCCTATTCCTAGACTACGAGCAGTACTTC. It encodes CASSLFLDYEQYF.